The present T cell receptor beta chain was sequenced within a study of T cells after yellow fever vaccination. The CDR3 is 16 residues long. Germline-derived CDR1 and CDR2 are MNHEY and SVGAGI. The V gene lost 2 bases and the J gene lost 4 bases, with 18 bases spanning the gap. TCRdb re-analysed the 5' RACE reads in MiXCR, keeping a single row per CDR3 protein. In the table there are about 300,000 distinct CDR3 sequences, about 4% of which are singletons. This clonotype was detected ten times or more. The clonotype was recovered from a man aged 18 to 30 who received the YFV17D yellow fever vaccine. The chain carries TRBV6-5 and TRBJ2-7, with a possible D match to TRBD2 (5 bases). This material consisted of PBMCs, taken 5 days after the yellow fever booster vaccination. As DNA, the CDR3 is TGTGCCAGCAGTTACCCAACGGACGAAGGAGGATACGAGCAGTACTTC. Translating gives CASSYPTDEGGYEQYF.